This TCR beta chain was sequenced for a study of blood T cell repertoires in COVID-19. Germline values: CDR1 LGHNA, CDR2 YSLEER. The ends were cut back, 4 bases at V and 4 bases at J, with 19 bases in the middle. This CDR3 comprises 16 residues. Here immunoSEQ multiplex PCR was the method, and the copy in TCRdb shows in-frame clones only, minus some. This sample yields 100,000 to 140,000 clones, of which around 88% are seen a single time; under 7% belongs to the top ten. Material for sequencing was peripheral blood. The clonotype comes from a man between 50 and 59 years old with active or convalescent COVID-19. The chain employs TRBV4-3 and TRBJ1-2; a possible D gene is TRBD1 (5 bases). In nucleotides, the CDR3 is TGCGCCAGCAGCCCGAGAGGGGAGGGGCCAAGCTATGGCTACACCTTC. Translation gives CASSPRGEGPSYGYTF.